The 4 T cell receptor beta chains reported below all come from one sample, sequenced in a study of shared clonotypes between healthy human individuals. Clones were sequenced by immunoSEQ multiplex PCR, and TCRdb holds only the in-frame ones, with some missing. Here the sample spans 90,000 to 130,000 clones, more than 65% being singletons. Sequencing used memory CD8+ T cells sorted from blood. Subset in this sample: CD45RO+ cells pooled with CCR7-negative TemRA cells. The source of these receptors is a woman aged 25 to 39 in good health.

The chain carries TRBV28 and TRBJ2-3; 8 bases agree with TRBD2. Germline values: CDR1 MDHEN, CDR2 SYDVKM. The CDR3 contains 15 residues. The ends lost 7 bases at V and 0 bases at J; junction bases unmatched: 6. Here the CDR3 DNA reads TGTGCCAGCATAACTTTAGCGGGAAGCACAGATACGCAGTATTTT. Protein product: CASITLAGSTDTQYF.

The genes are TRBV28 and TRBJ1-1; weak D call: TRBD1 (5 bases). V lost 7 bases and J lost 1, with 10 bases in between. Per germline, CDR1 MDHEN and CDR2 SYDVKM. The CDR3 contains 13 residues. CDR3 in amino acids: CASKFRANTEAFF. The CDR3 region has the DNA TGTGCCAGCAAATTCAGGGCGAACACTGAAGCTTTCTTT.

V gene TRBV7-8 combines with J gene TRBJ2-4; TRBD1 or TRBD2 may be the D gene (6 bases each). This CDR3 contains 16 residues. Germline V gives CDR1 SGHVS, CDR2 FQNEAQ. V lost 8 bases to trimming and J lost 0 bases, with 17 bases between them. The DNA of the CDR3 is TGTGCCAGCTCTCCTGCAGGGGACTTAGCCAAAAACATTCAGTACTTC. Translated, it gives CASSPAGDLAKNIQYF.

This clone has more than one count but fewer than ten. The chain has TRBV19 and TRBJ2-7; TRBD2 agrees at 13 bases. V gave up 5 bases and J gave up 2 bases; unmatched junction bases: 6. Germline CDR1 and CDR2: LNHDA and SQIVND (reference sequence). This CDR3 has 16 amino acids. This CDR3 is CASSARTSGRTYEQYF. CDR3 in DNA: TGTGCCAGTAGTGCCCGGACTAGCGGGAGAACCTACGAGCAGTACTTC.